Following are 16 T cell receptor beta chains from one sample sequenced in a study of blood T cell repertoires in COVID-19. Using immunoSEQ multiplex PCR, the repertoire was profiled, and TCRdb retains in-frame clones only, with some absent. Altogether fewer than 200,000 clones are present, more than 80% being singletons, with the ten largest covering roughly 7.7%. Sequenced input: peripheral blood. Every receptor here comes from a woman aged 55-70 years with acute or convalescent COVID-19.

CDR3 nucleotide sequence: TGTGCCAGCAGCTCGGGACACGCCTCTGGAAACACCATATATTTT. Its translation: CASSSGHASGNTIYF. This chain connects TRBV7-9 to TRBJ1-3; a possible D gene is TRBD1 (6 bases). The CDR3 is 15 amino acids. V shed 4 bases and J shed 0 bases, with 10 bases lying between them. The germline gives CDR1 SEHNR, CDR2 FQNEAQ (reference sequence).

On this clone: Other DNA sequences in the same sample also yield this CDR3. The rearrangement joins TRBV19 to TRBJ1-3; the D is unclear. V lost 3 bases to trimming and J lost 4 bases, with 10 bases between them. The CDR3 contains 14 residues. Germline loops: CDR1 LNHDA, CDR2 SQIVND (reference sequence). CDR3 region: CASSIVGVGNTIYF. The CDR3 DNA sequence: TGTGCCAGTAGTATTGTCGGGGTAGGAAACACCATATATTTT.

The rearrangement uses TRBV4-1 and TRBJ1-2, with 7 bases lining up with TRBD1. This CDR3 is built from 14 residues. Germline V gives CDR1 MGHRA, CDR2 YSYEKL. Unmatched junction bases numbered 7, after V lost 3 bases and J lost 6 bases. The DNA for the CDR3 is TGCGCCAGCAGCCATATTACAGGGGAGAATGGCTACACCTTC. Translating it yields CASSHITGENGYTF.

The chain uses TRBV5-1 and TRBJ1-1; the D is unclear. Trimming left V 0 bases short and J 1 base short, with 13 bases between. The CDR3 contains 16 residues. Germline CDR1 reads SGHRS; CDR2 reads YFSETQ. Written as DNA, the CDR3 is TGCGCCAGCAGCTTGGCCGTTCCGACACCGAACACTGAAGCTTTCTTT. This sequence encodes CASSLAVPTPNTEAFF.

The J gene is TRBJ1-6, the V gene TRBV7-9; D gene uncertain. With 3 bases removed from V and 4 bases from J, the gap between germline ends came to 13 bases. This CDR3 has 16 amino acids. CDR1 SEHNR and CDR2 FQNEAQ come from the germline V gene (reference sequence). For the CDR3, the DNA is TGTGCCAGCAGCTTTGACGGATGGACTTATAATTCACCCCTCCACTTT. This sequence encodes CASSFDGWTYNSPLHF.

This rearrangement joins TRBV5-1 to TRBJ1-1, with no clear D. Germline V gene data show CDR1 as SGHRS and CDR2 as YFSETQ. This CDR3 has 14 residues. V was clipped by 0 bases and J by 4 bases, with 10 bases between them. CDR3 amino acids: CASSLGVSTTEAFF. CDR3 nucleotide sequence: TGCGCCAGCAGCTTGGGTGTTTCTACCACTGAAGCTTTCTTT.

The chain couples TRBV11-2 to TRBJ1-2; D is perhaps TRBD1 (6 bases). The germline V gene has CDR1 SGHAT and CDR2 FQNNGV. The V end was cut by 1 base, the J end by 5 bases, with 11 bases between. CDR3 length equals 14 residues. CDR3 nucleotides: TGTGCCAGCAGCTTAGGAGGGGGGGAGTATGGCTACACCTTC. As protein: CASSLGGGEYGYTF.

J is TRBJ1-3 and V is TRBV11-3, with D maybe TRBD1 (6 bases). The CDR3 is 14 amino acids. Trimming took off 5 bases at V and 2 bases at J, with 10 bases between the two ends. In germline, CDR1 is SGHNT, CDR2 YENEEA. CDR3 sequence: CASSRTGTGNTIYF. Written as DNA, the CDR3 is TGTGCCAGCAGCCGCACAGGGACTGGAAACACCATATATTTT.

The CDR3: CASSGLQGVRTDTQYF. The DNA of the CDR3 is TGTGCCAGCAGCGGCCTCCAGGGGGTGCGCACAGATACGCAGTATTTT. The chain joins TRBV3-1 (or the pseudogene TRBV3-2) to TRBJ2-3; 7 bases agree with TRBD1. This CDR3 is built from 16 residues. Per the germline V gene, CDR1 is LGHDT and CDR2 is YNNKEL (reference sequence). J was trimmed by 1 base and V by 5 bases; bases with no gene match: 9.

The V and J genes are TRBV12-5 and TRBJ2-1; TRBD1 agrees at 8 bases. In germline, CDR1 is LGHNT, CDR2 FRNRAP. V lost 6 bases and J lost 3; bases outside the gene matches: 10. The CDR3 contains 16 residues. CDR3 protein: CASGSGQESYYNEQFF. The CDR3 DNA is TGTGCTAGTGGCTCGGGACAGGAGTCTTACTACAATGAGCAGTTCTTC. The complete variable domain, with remaining parts taken from reference TRBV12-5 and TRBJ2-1, reads DARVTQTPRHKVTEMGQEVTMRCQPILGHNTVFWYRQTMMQGLELLAYFRNRAPLDDSGMPKDRFSAEMPDATLATLKIQPSEPRDSAVYFCASGSGQESYYNEQFFGPGTRLTVL.

CDR3 loop: CASSGLTGGLATQYF. In DNA, the CDR3 is TGTGCCAGCAGCGGATTAACCGGGGGGCTAGCGACCCAGTACTTC. V and J are TRBV7-9 and TRBJ2-5; D might be TRBD2 (7 bases). The CDR3 sequence is 15 residues long. CDR1 is SEHNR and CDR2 is FQNEAQ in the germline V gene (reference sequence). Trimming left V 5 bases short and J 7 bases short, with 20 bases between.

J is TRBJ1-4 and V is TRBV3-1 (or the pseudogene TRBV3-2); D might be TRBD1 (5 bases). This CDR3 has 15 amino acids. V lost 0 bases and J 8 bases, leaving 13 bases between the germline ends. The V gene's germline CDR1 is LGHDT and CDR2 YNNKEL (reference sequence). CDR3 residues: CASSQDRGDIEKLFF. CDR3 coding DNA: TGTGCCAGCAGCCAAGATAGGGGTGACATAGAAAAACTGTTTTTT.

The rearrangement links TRBV6-5 to TRBJ2-3, with D tentatively TRBD2 (6 bases). Germline V gene data show CDR1 as MNHEY and CDR2 as SVGAGI. CDR3 length equals 13 residues. Trimming took off 4 bases at V and 6 bases at J, with 11 bases between the two ends. The CDR3 spells CASSFRAGDTQYF. The CDR3 DNA follows: TGTGCCAGCAGTTTTCGGGCGGGGGATACGCAGTATTTT.

The chain uses TRBV28 and TRBJ1-5, with 9 bases identical to TRBD1. Germline trimming cut 4 bases from V and 7 bases from J; bases unmatched to any gene: 8. This CDR3 region has 15 residues. Germline V gene lookup returns CDR1 MDHEN and CDR2 SYDVKM. As DNA, the CDR3 is TGTGCCAGCAGTTCCGGACAGGGGAGCTGGCAGCCCCAGCATTTT. Translating gives CASSSGQGSWQPQHF.

The chain has TRBV5-8 and TRBJ1-6; TRBD1 might be the D (6 bases). The CDR3 is made up of 16 amino acids. The germline CDR1 and CDR2 sequences are SGHTS and YDEGEE. The V end lost 5 bases, the J end lost 5 bases, and 17 bases lay between the germline ends. The CDR3, as DNA: TGTGCCAGCAGTTCAGGGGTGACCATCAATAATTCACCCCTCCACTTT. Amino acids: CASSSGVTINNSPLHF. Filled out from reference TRBV5-8 and TRBJ1-6, the complete variable domain reads EAGVTQSPTHLIKTRGQQATLRCSPISGHTSVYWYQQALGLGLQFLLWYDEGEERNRGNFPPRFSGRQFPNYSSELNVNALELEDSALYLCASSSGVTINNSPLHFGNGTRLTVT.

This clone was seen only a few times. The chain has TRBV19 and TRBJ1-1; 7 bases are shared with TRBD1. V shed 1 base and J 8 bases; nucleotides not matched to a gene: 10. The CDR3 has 15 residues. Germline assignment: CDR1 LNHDA and CDR2 SQIVND (reference sequence). The CDR3 region has the DNA TGTGCCAGTAGTATAGGCACAGGGGTTCCGGGGGAAGCTTTCTTT. Its protein is CASSIGTGVPGEAFF.